This entry describes one T cell receptor beta chain. This clone was observed once. Its cognate antigen has yet to be identified. There are no base qualities to consult, and no much larger clone falls within one base. This entry belongs to a study of cytomegalovirus exposure and HLA in healthy donors (dated by TCRdb to between 2016 and 2019). Study-wide context: In an earlier analysis of several hundred of the donors, 250 to 300 Gb of sequence data and 117 million unique TCR beta sequences from 150 million to 200 million T cells were reported. Roughly 5 DR-DQ haplotypes were treated as single units for association and clustering because of strong linkage in the cohort. On average, 235,054 unique TCR beta nucleotide sequences were sequenced per donor among several hundred genotyped donors of the cohort, with roughly 18% of those sequences being non-productive. Along with the approximately 670-subject first cohort, a separate validation cohort of over a hundred different subjects was used. An earlier analysis of approximately 500 of the donors applied high-throughput TCR beta sequencing to assess whether each TCR beta V gene segment acted as functional or pseudogenic. In a later genetic analysis, genome-wide SNP genotypes for about 55% of the roughly 700 donors were used, and that subset was treated as a discovery cohort. Typing coverage varied by locus: roughly 629-640 donors for A, B, C, DRB1 and DQB1; approximately 500 for DQA1; approximately 610 for DPA1; around 450 for DPB1. The genetic ancestry cluster associated with self-reported Caucasian donors included 81% of the 300 to 450 genotyped donors. HLA typing included class I and class II loci at four-digit resolution. The study aimed to test whether signatures of past pathogen exposure could be identified by cataloging public T cell receptors. To predict cytomegalovirus infection status, the study brought together high-throughput TCR immunosequencing, statistical association of individual TCRs with disease status, and machine learning. An early release that covered fewer than 800 HLA-typed donors contained approximately 300 gigabases of sequencing data and about 84 million unique TCR sequences. Donor age, sex, ethnicity and CMV serostatus were collected together with the repertoire data. Using immunosequencing, the study profiled T cell repertoires from fewer than 700 subjects and related those repertoires to cytomegalovirus serostatus. Every discovery cohort repertoire had been produced on one sequencing platform. A later analysis re-examined previously published TCR beta repertoires from about 700 donors and added high-resolution HLA genotyping to investigate patterns of TCR occurrence. Rather than using new phenotypic data, the later analysis identified candidate immune exposures from TCR beta sequences and from how often those sequences occurred across donors.

The junction shows trimming of 0 bases on V and 2 bases on J, plus 16 bases between the germline ends. Based on the germline V gene (reference sequence), the CDR1 and CDR2 sequences are SEHNR and FQNEAQ. From cysteine to phenylalanine, the CDR3 is 17 amino acids long. Just CDR3 DNA is preserved here, 51 bases in frame from base 1. The cohort comprised some 700 healthy bone marrow donors. All cohort members were sampled while nominally healthy, although unrecorded immune exposures were likely present. The donor was CMV seropositive and was included in the group of about 290 seropositive cohort members. Every donor gave a peripheral blood sample, and the peripheral blood mononuclear cells from that sample were used for TCR beta sequencing. Genomic DNA extraction from the blood cell samples was performed with the Qiagen DNeasy Blood Extraction Kit. On the study overall, not on this receptor specifically: It was suggested by the authors that the approach could potentially be generalized to other disease states and immunological phenotypes. Immune exposure information for the cohort was limited to CMV serostatus. Roughly uniform sequencing depth across donors was assumed in presence/absence analyses, although this assumption may not hold. Only TCR beta chains were sequenced in this cohort, and the absence of alpha or paired-chain data limited detectable features. HLA typing was unavailable for some donors at each locus, so association tests used only the typed subset. In an earlier analysis of 587 of the donors, most TCR beta V segments were observed in productive rearrangements about 87% or about 30% of the time, broadly matching IMGT annotations. A total of 150 to 200 TCR beta chains were listed by the study as associated with cytomegalovirus. Most CMV-associated TCR beta chains appeared to be HLA-restricted in a later analysis, and the HLA associations seemed to be driven largely by CMV exposure. A further reported finding was that TCR beta sequences accurately predicted the HLA-A and HLA-B alleles for most subjects in the first cohort. Correlated functional status among segregating V segments might reflect linkage disequilibrium, but an unknown experimental factor could not be ruled out. In vitro tests confirmed that three of the cytomegalovirus-associated TCR beta chains recognize cytomegalovirus antigens. A later genetic analysis reported fewer N-insertions in productive TCRs among donors in an Asian-associated ancestry cluster than the approximately 670-donor mean. A later analysis reported that several top co-occurrence clusters appeared linked to parvovirus B19, influenza, CMV and Epstein-Barr virus. Strong co-occurrence of HLA alleles, especially DR and DQ, made assigning TCR associations to individual alleles difficult. Some 15 rarely observed V segments, including chromosome 9 orphons, were excluded from the earlier analysis of some 590 of the donors because counts were too low. A cluster of highly shared sequence variants was judged likely to represent a technical artifact of the sequencing pipeline. In both the original and validation cohorts, the classifier was reported to diagnose cytomegalovirus status with high specificity and sensitivity. A later genetic analysis associated a missense DCLRE1C variant with V-gene and J-gene trimming of TCR beta chains, and an independent cohort replicated the association. Specific HLA alleles were associated with 15,000 to 20,000 TCR beta sequences at a false discovery rate of 0.05 in a later analysis. Because the 87-base-pair reads could not distinguish some IMGT-functional V segments, including TRBV6-2 and TRBV6-3, those segments were excluded. Across donors, most TCR sequences were observed very rarely, whereas some public TCRs were present in many individuals. In a later analysis, the rate of TCR association differed among HLA loci, with DRB1 alleles having the most associated TCRs and HLA-C alleles having the fewest. Compared with equally common non-associated chains, HLA-associated TCR beta chains in a later analysis were more clonally expanded and had lower generation probabilities.

Library preparation was by the immunoSEQ multiplex PCR assay. A mixture of 60 forward primers for TCR Vbeta segments and 13 reverse primers for TCR Jbeta segments was used in the multiplex PCR. The CDR3 region of rearranged TCR beta genes was amplified from genomic DNA by a multiplex PCR assay. On the Illumina HiSeq System, the amplified TCR beta libraries were sequenced as 87-base-pair reads. The authors processed their data as follows. In a later analysis, some 80 million unique TCR beta chains were counted across the 500 to 700 repertoires, and around 11 million of these chains were shared by at least two donors. Raw reads were error-corrected and collapsed into unique sequences with a nearest-neighbor algorithm that merged closely related sequences to remove PCR and sequencing errors. Alignment of CDR3 sequences to IMGT reference sequences was used to assign V, D and J gene segments. For a sequence to be retained, a match of at least six nucleotides was required to both a V gene segment and a J gene segment. A rearrangement counted as productive if the CDR3 had no stop codons and remained in frame with V and J, and every other rearrangement counted as non-productive. CDR3 was defined by IMGT convention, running from the second conserved V-encoded cysteine to the conserved J-encoded phenylalanine. The earlier analysis of 587 of the donors excluded any sequence lacking an unambiguous match to a single V gene segment. In an earlier analysis of 450 to 700 of the donors, V segments were called functional above 56.7% productive rearrangements and were called segregating when the between-donor standard deviation exceeded 5%. A statistical classification framework was developed to diagnose cytomegalovirus status using the catalog of TCR beta chain sequences. A later analysis assigned V and J genes by comparing TCR nucleotide sequences with IMGT/GENE-DB human TR gene sequences. The TCRdist pipeline was used in a later analysis to assign CDR3 sequences and most-parsimonious VDJ recombination scenarios. In a later analysis, every TCR beta chain was defined by the combination of its CDR3 amino acid sequence and its V-gene family, and reads without a unique V-gene family were dropped. To address suspected cross-contamination and a sequencing artifact, a later analysis removed under 600 highly shared, low-generation-probability nucleotide sequences. In a later analysis, a clonal expansion index for each public chain was calculated from normalized within-repertoire ranks of inferred template counts. Generation probabilities in a later analysis came from a VDJ recombination model fitted to out-of-frame rearrangements, and those results were checked against IGoR. A later analysis scored TCR-TCR, TCR-HLA and TCR-CMV co-occurrence with hypergeometric tests, applying a repertoire-size bias correction to TCR pairs. In a later analysis, false discovery rates were estimated by permuting HLA or CMV assignments 20 times. In a later analysis, co-occurring TCRs were grouped using DBSCAN, and TCRdist sequence similarity was added for clustering within HLA-allele-positive subsets. Repertoires with fewer than 30,000 or more than 120,000 public chains, plus five repertoires with anomalous nucleotide sharing, were excluded from co-occurrence clustering. TCRdb holds this immuneACCESS table with in-frame rearrangements only. Some clones are missing; in checked studies, unresolved V genes explain under half, and the rest has no known cause. The DNA was the basis for D and trimming; V, J and clone size are from that table. The sample table records 90,000 or so clones; 78% of these occur just once. The ten largest make up around 4.4% of the sample.

Recombination linked TRBV7-9 to TRBJ1-2; D gene: possibly TRBD1, on 6 matching bases. The sample was PBMCs. The sequence derives from a male donor in good health and CMV-seropositive. DNA sequence: TGTGCCAGCAGCTTAGCGGGGGCCCACACCATAAACTATGGCTACACCTTC. Translated, this is CASSLAGAHTINYGYTF. The entire variable domain, with the stretches around the CDR3 drawn from the reference TRBV7-9 and TRBJ1-2 proteins, is DTGVSQNPRHKITKRGQNVTFRCDPISEHNRLYWYRQTLGQGPEFLTYFQNEAQLEKSRLLSDRFSAERPKGSFSTLEIQRTEQGDSAMYLCASSLAGAHTINYGYTFGSGTRLTVV.